This T cell receptor beta chain was observed in a study of blood T cell repertoires in COVID-19. Study details: T cells, B-cell-depleted T cells, or PBMCs provided the cDNA or gDNA that served as material.

Profiled with immunoSEQ multiplex PCR; TCRdb holds only in-frame clones, not every one. In the table there are about 180,000 clones, around 89% of which are singletons. CDR1 and CDR2 from the germline V gene are MNHEY and SVGAGI. The CDR3 spans 13 residues. Trimming took 6 bases from V and 2 from J; bases not matched to a gene: 3. The receptor was isolated from a man aged 18 to 30 who had recovered from COVID-19. The chain employs TRBV6-5 and TRBJ2-7, with TRBD1 identical over 8 bases. Sequencing was carried out using peripheral blood. CDR3 amino acids: CASRDRVTYEQYF. The CDR3 DNA reads as TGTGCCAGCAGGGACAGGGTAACCTACGAGCAGTACTTC.